The T cell receptor (beta chain) under discussion was sequenced for a study of T-cell memory formation after mild COVID-19. Findings and limits, study-wide: SARS-CoV-2 specificity of second-wave clones peaking day 37 was unconfirmed.

The TCR alpha and TCR beta cDNA libraries, bearing sample barcodes and UMIs, were generated by 5'RACE using constant-segment primers. Each CDR3 protein is one row after TCRdb ran MiXCR on the 5' RACE reads. This repertoire shows almost 350,000 distinct CDR3 sequences, around 20% found once; its top ten account for 20% to 25%. This clonotype has only a few counts. Its antigen is still unknown. The V and J ends lost 3 bases and 10 bases, in that order; junction bases with no gene match: 5. CDR3 length: 13 residues. Germline V gene lookup returns CDR1 SGHRS and CDR2 YFSETQ. V usage is TRBV5-1 and J usage is TRBJ1-1; TRBD1 matches 11 bases. This TCR was sampled from a man younger than 30 who had mild COVID-19 (a few samples of this study predate the infection). Cell type and time point are not known. Material: PBMCs or a T cell subset sorted from them (not recorded which). CDR3 DNA: TGCGCCAGCAGCTCGGGGACAGGGGGAAGAGCTTTCTTT. The encoded protein is CASSSGTGGRAFF.